A single sample is the source of the 25 T cell receptor beta chains below, sequenced in a study of blood T cell repertoires in COVID-19. Generated by immunoSEQ multiplex PCR, the TCRdb table keeps only in-frame clones and is missing some. The table lists around 300,000 clones, 75% to 90% of them singletons. The sequenced sample was peripheral blood. The receptors come from a woman aged 40 to 50 who had recovered from COVID-19.

This clone showed up just once. The chain uses TRBV3-1 (or the pseudogene TRBV3-2) and TRBJ2-7, with TRBD1 matching over 9 bases. CDR1 and CDR2 (germline): LGHDT, YNNKEL (reference sequence). Germline trimming cut 5 bases from V and 2 bases from J; bases unmatched to any gene: 4. This CDR3 comprises 14 residues. CDR3 sequence reads: CASSAGQGTYEQYF. The DNA for the CDR3 is TGTGCCAGCAGCGCGGGACAGGGCACCTACGAGCAGTACTTC.

For the CDR3, the DNA is TGCGCCAGCAGCTTGGTCGGGCTAGCGGCCACAAAGGGAGAGACCCAGTACTTC. Translation: CASSLVGLAATKGETQYF. The J gene is TRBJ2-5, the V gene TRBV5-1, with TRBD2 matching 7 bases. The germline gives CDR1 SGHRS, CDR2 YFSETQ. The CDR3 is 18 residues long. The V segment lost 0 bases and the J segment 4 bases; nucleotides outside the gene matches: 15.

J is TRBJ2-2 and V is TRBV9, with 10 bases that match TRBD2. The CDR3 extends over 15 amino acids. Germline CDR1 is SGDLS and CDR2 is YYNGEE. Trimming took 4 bases from V and 8 from J; bases not matched to a gene: 8. CDR3 nucleotide sequence: TGTGCCAGCAGCACCTCTAGCGGGAGTAGGGGGGAGCTGTTTTTT. As protein: CASSTSSGSRGELFF. The full variable domain, rest sourced from reference TRBV9 and TRBJ2-2, is DSGVTQTPKHLITATGQRVTLRCSPRSGDLSVYWYQQSLDQGLQFLIQYYNGEERAKGNILERFSAQQFPDLHSELNLSSLELGDSALYFCASSTSSGSRGELFFGEGSRLTVL.

The CDR3 DNA reads as TGTGCCAGCAGCTTCCACCGAGGGGGCGAGCAGTACTTC. This gives the protein CASSFHRGGEQYF. The chain joins TRBV11-3 to TRBJ2-7; perhaps TRBD1 as D (6 bases). This CDR3 comprises 13 residues. The V and J ends lost 3 bases and 6 bases respectively, with 12 bases between them. Germline V gene sequence: CDR1 SGHNT, CDR2 YENEEA.

This chain joins TRBV11-2 and TRBJ2-7, with a weak D call TRBD2 (6 bases). CDR3 length: 15 residues. The V end was cut by 1 base, the J end by 6 bases, with 16 bases between. Germline V gene lookup returns CDR1 SGHAT and CDR2 FQNNGV. The DNA for the CDR3 is TGTGCCAGCAGCTTAGGGCCCGGGAGTCCGGGCGAGCAGTACTTC. This encodes CASSLGPGSPGEQYF.

This chain uses TRBV5-8 with TRBJ2-3; 9 nucleotides match TRBD2. The V and J ends lost 0 bases and 2 bases, in that order; junction bases with no gene match: 1. This CDR3 comprises 15 residues. Germline V gives CDR1 SGHTS, CDR2 YDEGEE. In nucleotides, the CDR3 is TGTGCCAGCAGCTTGGGACTAGCGGACACAGATACGCAGTATTTT. It specifies CASSLGLADTDTQYF.

This clone was seen a single time. This chain links TRBV12-5 with TRBJ2-7; the D gene is possibly TRBD1 (5 bases). The germline gives CDR1 LGHNT, CDR2 FRNRAP. The CDR3 totals 14 residues. The V gene lost 3 bases and the J gene lost 2 bases, with 11 bases spanning the gap. CDR3 in amino acids: CASGLYLGPYEQYF. The CDR3 DNA reads as TGTGCTAGTGGTTTATACCTGGGGCCCTACGAGCAGTACTTC.

This chain connects TRBV24-1 to TRBJ2-2, with 9 bases matching TRBD1. Germline-derived CDR1 and CDR2 are KGHDR and SFDVKD. The length of the CDR3 is 15 residues. V lost 4 bases and J lost 7; bases outside the gene matches: 6. The CDR3 region has the DNA TGTGCCACCAGTGACCCGGGACAGGGCGTCGGGGAGCTGTTTTTT. As protein: CATSDPGQGVGELFF.

The genes are TRBV24-1 and TRBJ2-5; 9 nucleotides match TRBD2. Germline assignment: CDR1 KGHDR and CDR2 SFDVKD. This CDR3 comprises 16 residues. After removal of 4 bases from V and 2 bases from J, the junction contained 7 bases not matched to a gene. The CDR3 protein is CATSDPHLAGQETQYF. CDR3 DNA sequence: TGTGCCACCAGTGACCCCCACCTAGCGGGACAAGAGACCCAGTACTTC.

The CDR3 DNA follows: TGTGCCAGCAGCTTTGGCGGGACCACCGGGGAGCTGTTTTTT. It encodes CASSFGGTTGELFF. The chain combines TRBV7-9 with TRBJ2-2; the D gene is possibly TRBD2 (6 bases). The CDR3 is made up of 14 amino acids. CDR1 SEHNR and CDR2 FQNEAQ come from the germline V gene (reference sequence). V was trimmed by 3 bases and J by 4 bases, leaving 9 bases between them.

V is TRBV27 and J is TRBJ2-1, with D perhaps matching TRBD1 (6 bases). V was trimmed by 4 bases and J by 3 bases, leaving 13 bases between them. Germline CDR1 MNHEY, CDR2 SMNVEV (reference sequence). CDR3 size: 15 residues. The CDR3 region is CASSSHRDNYNEQFF. The CDR3 DNA sequence: TGTGCCAGCAGTTCCCACCGGGACAACTACAATGAGCAGTTCTTC.

A word on this clone: Additional DNA sequences in this sample encode the identical CDR3. The chain couples TRBV28 to TRBJ2-2; 11 bases agree with TRBD2. The CDR3 has 16 amino acids. The germline gives CDR1 MDHEN, CDR2 SYDVKM. V was clipped by 2 bases and J by 2 bases; unmatched bases: 1. CDR3 protein: CASSLGTSGNTGELFF. The CDR3 DNA sequence: TGTGCCAGCAGTTTAGGGACTAGCGGTAACACCGGGGAGCTGTTTTTT. The complete variable domain, with remaining parts taken from reference TRBV28 and TRBJ2-2, reads DVKVTQSSRYLVKRTGEKVFLECVQDMDHENMFWYRQDPGLGLRLIYFSYDVKMKEKGDIPEGYSVSREKKERFSLILESASTNQTSMYLCASSLGTSGNTGELFFGEGSRLTVL.

The rearrangement links TRBV7-8 to TRBJ2-2, with 7 bases that match TRBD2. CDR1 and CDR2 (germline): SGHVS, FQNEAQ. V gave up 4 bases and J gave up 6 bases; unmatched junction bases: 8. This CDR3 is built from 15 residues. CDR3 nucleotides: TGTGCCAGCAGCTGGGGCGGGGGTGCGGCCGGGGAGCTGTTTTTT. This codes for CASSWGGGAAGELFF.

A few counts support this clone. The chain combines TRBV29-1 with TRBJ2-5, with 9 bases fitting TRBD2. This CDR3 comprises 13 residues. CDR1 and CDR2 from the germline V gene are SQVTM and ANQGSEA. J gave up 0 bases and V 6 bases, and 2 bases lay outside the gene matches. CDR3 nucleotides: TGCAGCGTGTCTAGCGGGAACCAAGAGACCCAGTACTTC. It codes for CSVSSGNQETQYF.

The chain couples TRBV27 to TRBJ2-7; TRBD2 matches 11 bases. CDR3 length: 19 residues. Trimming removed 6 bases from V and 5 bases from J; junction bases left unmatched: 21. Looked up from germline, CDR1 is MNHEY and CDR2 is SMNVEV (reference sequence). In DNA, the CDR3 is TGTGCCAGCAGCCGGACCGGACTAGCGGGTAACCGCCGCCTCCACGAGCAGTACTTC. Protein product: CASSRTGLAGNRRLHEQYF.

The table lists this clone with a few counts. The chain carries TRBV6-5 and TRBJ2-1, with D possibly being TRBD2 (6 bases). Trimming took off 7 bases at V and 1 base at J, with 14 bases between the two ends. CDR3 length: 15 residues. Germline V CDR1 and CDR2: MNHEY, SVGAGI. The CDR3 loop is CASNSGTGSYNEQFF. The CDR3 DNA follows: TGTGCCAGCAATTCCGGGACTGGGTCCTACAATGAGCAGTTCTTC.

The V call is TRBV28, the J call TRBJ1-1; TRBD1 matches at 9 bases. The ends lost 6 bases at V and 7 bases at J; junction bases unmatched: 9. The CDR3 sequence is 14 residues long. Germline V lookup: CDR1 MDHEN, CDR2 SYDVKM. This CDR3 is CASRENGQGNEAFF. CDR3 DNA sequence: TGTGCCAGCAGAGAAAACGGACAGGGGAATGAAGCTTTCTTT.

The gene calls are TRBV29-1 and TRBJ2-7, with 8 bases matching TRBD2. The V gene's germline CDR1 is SQVTM and CDR2 ANQGSEA. V lost 6 bases, J lost 4 bases, and 8 bases stayed unmatched. This CDR3 is 13 amino acids long. The chain's CDR3 is CSVASGSGYEQYF. The CDR3 coding sequence is TGCAGCGTCGCCAGCGGGAGCGGATACGAGCAGTACTTC.

The count of this clone is one. The J gene is TRBJ2-7, the V gene TRBV5-1, with TRBD2 matching over 7 bases. Germline trimming cut 7 bases from V and 0 bases from J; bases unmatched to any gene: 13. This CDR3 has 16 residues. Per germline, CDR1 SGHRS and CDR2 YFSETQ. The CDR3 loop is CASRGGSGTVSYEQYF. The CDR3 region has the DNA TGCGCCAGCCGCGGAGGGAGCGGGACCGTCTCCTACGAGCAGTACTTC.

This chain links TRBV12-3 or TRBV12-4 with TRBJ2-1; D is unresolved. The V gene lost 3 bases and the J gene lost 7 bases, with 7 bases spanning the gap. The CDR3 loop spans 12 amino acids. CDR3 sequence: CASSFILNEQFF. In nucleotides, the CDR3 is TGTGCCAGCAGTTTTATTTTAAATGAGCAGTTCTTC.

This sequence joins TRBV12-3 or TRBV12-4 and TRBJ2-5; D remains unclear. Trimming removed 6 bases from V and 5 bases from J, with 7 bases in between. The CDR3 length is 11 residues. The CDR3 DNA sequence: TGTGCCAGCAGAGAGAGGGAGACCCAGTACTTC. It codes for CASRERETQYF.

The chain carries TRBV3-1 (or the pseudogene TRBV3-2) and TRBJ2-6; TRBD1 agrees at 8 bases. The CDR3 runs 14 residues. V was pared by 8 bases and J by 4 bases, with 4 bases of the junction left unmatched. The germline CDR1 and CDR2 sequences are LGHDT and YNNKEL (reference sequence). Here the CDR3 reads CASGQGSGANVLTF. The CDR3 coding sequence is TGTGCCAGCGGACAGGGCTCAGGGGCCAACGTCCTGACTTTC.

This clone was observed a single time. This chain joins TRBV19 and TRBJ2-1, with 7 bases lining up with TRBD2. Looked up from germline, CDR1 is LNHDA and CDR2 is SQIVND (reference sequence). CDR3 length: 15 residues. V shed 1 base and J 8 bases; nucleotides not matched to a gene: 8. As DNA, the CDR3 is TGTGCCAGTAGTATAGCCCAGGGAGGGTACGATGAGCAGTTCTTC. Protein product: CASSIAQGGYDEQFF.

This clone has only one observation. The V gene is TRBV7-9, the J gene TRBJ2-5, with 8 positions matching TRBD1. The germline V gene has CDR1 SEHNR and CDR2 FQNEAQ (reference sequence). V gave up 11 bases and J gave up 5 bases; unmatched junction bases: 7. This CDR3 has 12 residues. CDR3 coding DNA: TGTGCCTCTACGGACAGGGCGGAGACCCAGTACTTC. Translated, it gives CASTDRAETQYF.

The chain employs TRBV7-2 and TRBJ2-5, with 10 bases that match TRBD1. The CDR3 length is 15 residues. V gave up 1 base and J gave up 4 bases; unmatched junction bases: 3. CDR1 SGHTA and CDR2 FQGNSA come from the germline V gene. The CDR3 bases are TGTGCCAGCAGCTTAGTGGGACAGGGGAGAGAGACCCAGTACTTC. Amino acids: CASSLVGQGRETQYF.